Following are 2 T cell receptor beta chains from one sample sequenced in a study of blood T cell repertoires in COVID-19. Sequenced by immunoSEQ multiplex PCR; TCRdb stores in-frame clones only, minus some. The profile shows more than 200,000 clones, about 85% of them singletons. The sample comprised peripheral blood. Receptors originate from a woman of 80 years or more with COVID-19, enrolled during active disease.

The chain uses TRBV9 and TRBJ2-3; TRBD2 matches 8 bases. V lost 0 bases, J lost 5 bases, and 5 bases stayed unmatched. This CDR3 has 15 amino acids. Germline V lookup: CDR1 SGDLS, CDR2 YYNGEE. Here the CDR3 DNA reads TGTGCCAGCAGCGTAGCCGGGGGGGCCGTAGATACGCAGTATTTT. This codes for CASSVAGGAVDTQYF.

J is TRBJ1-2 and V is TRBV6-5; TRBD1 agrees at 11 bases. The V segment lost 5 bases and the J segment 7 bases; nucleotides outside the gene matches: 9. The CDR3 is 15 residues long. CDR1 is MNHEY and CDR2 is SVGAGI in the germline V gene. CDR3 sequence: CASSPGQGVFGGYTF. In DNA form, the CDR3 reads TGTGCCAGCAGTCCGGGACAGGGGGTTTTTGGTGGCTACACCTTC.